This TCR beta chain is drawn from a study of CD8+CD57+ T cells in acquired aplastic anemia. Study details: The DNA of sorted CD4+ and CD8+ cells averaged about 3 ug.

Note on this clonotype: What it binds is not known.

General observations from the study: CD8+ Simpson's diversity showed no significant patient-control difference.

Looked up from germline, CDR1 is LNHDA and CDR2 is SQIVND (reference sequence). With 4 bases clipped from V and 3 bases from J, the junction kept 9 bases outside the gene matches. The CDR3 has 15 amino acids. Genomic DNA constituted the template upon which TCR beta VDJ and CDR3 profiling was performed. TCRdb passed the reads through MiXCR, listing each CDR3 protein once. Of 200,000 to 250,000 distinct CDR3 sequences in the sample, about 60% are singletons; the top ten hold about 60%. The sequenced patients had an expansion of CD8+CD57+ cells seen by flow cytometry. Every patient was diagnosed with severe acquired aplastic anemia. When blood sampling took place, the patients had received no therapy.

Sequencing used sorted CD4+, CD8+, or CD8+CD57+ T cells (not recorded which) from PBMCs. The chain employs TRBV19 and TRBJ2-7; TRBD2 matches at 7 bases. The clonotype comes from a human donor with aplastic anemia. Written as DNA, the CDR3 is TGTGCCAGTAGTACTGGGACTACCTTAAGCTACGAGCAGTACTTC. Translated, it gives CASSTGTTLSYEQYF.